These 25 T cell receptor beta chains came from one sample sequenced in a study of beta chain features in type 1 diabetes. Expressed TCRB transcripts were sequenced because the entire RNA isolate underwent reverse transcription. Some clones are missing from TCRdb's copy, which holds only in-frame ones; the method was immunoSEQ multiplex PCR. The table has about half a million clones, approximately 10% seen once. What was sequenced was naive CD4+ T cells from blood. Source of these receptors: a woman under 30 in good health.

The chain carries TRBV27 and TRBJ2-1; 12 nucleotides line up with TRBD2. After removal of 5 bases from V and 5 bases from J, the junction contained 4 bases not matched to a gene. CDR3 length: 15 amino acids. Germline lookup yields CDR1 MNHEY and CDR2 SMNVEV (reference sequence). CDR3 in DNA: TGTGCCAGCAGTCGACGGACTAGCGGGAACAATGAGCAGTTCTTC. Its protein product is CASSRRTSGNNEQFF.

J is TRBJ2-7 and V is TRBV4-3; possibly TRBD1 for D (6 bases). Per the germline V gene, CDR1 is LGHNA and CDR2 is YSLEER. Deletions cut 2 bases from V and 2 bases from J, with 13 bases between. This CDR3 region has 15 residues. The CDR3 spells CASSQIRDITYEQYV. The CDR3 coding sequence is TGCGCCAGCAGCCAAATTAGGGACATCACCTACGAGCAGTACGTC.

A few counts support this clone. The J gene is TRBJ2-2, the V gene TRBV7-3; possible D gene TRBD1, 5 bases. CDR3 length: 13 amino acids. Trimming removed 5 bases from V and 6 bases from J, with 10 bases in between. In germline, CDR1 is SGHTA, CDR2 FQGTGA. The CDR3 DNA follows: TGTGCCAGCAGCAGGACACCGGCCGGGGAGCTGTTTTTT. Translating gives CASSRTPAGELFF.

This chain links TRBV7-2 with TRBJ2-2, with D maybe TRBD2 (5 bases). This CDR3 is built from 14 residues. V shed 4 bases and J shed 7 bases, with 13 bases lying between them. Per germline, CDR1 SGHTA and CDR2 FQGNSA. CDR3 amino acids: CASSSGPGIGELFF. In nucleotides, the CDR3 is TGTGCCAGCAGCTCCGGACCGGGGATCGGGGAGCTGTTTTTT.

This clone has more than one count but fewer than ten. V gene TRBV5-1 combines with J gene TRBJ2-3, with 8 bases identical to TRBD1. The CDR3 runs 14 residues. CDR1 is SGHRS and CDR2 is YFSETQ in the germline V gene. J was trimmed by 5 bases and V by 4 bases; bases with no gene match: 6. CDR3 bases: TGCGCCAGCAGCCAACGACAGGGGCAAGATACGCAGTATTTT. It yields the protein CASSQRQGQDTQYF.

Only a few counts were recorded for this clone. At the DNA level, this CDR3 is encoded by other sequences in the same sample as well. The CDR3: CASSVGSTDTQYF. The CDR3 DNA reads TGTGCCAGCAGCGTAGGGTCCACAGATACGCAGTATTTT. This sequence joins TRBV9 and TRBJ2-3, with D unclear. Germline V gives CDR1 SGDLS, CDR2 YYNGEE. Trimming took off 0 bases at V and 2 bases at J, with 4 bases between the two ends. The CDR3 consists of 13 residues. The full variable domain, rest sourced from reference TRBV9 and TRBJ2-3, is DSGVTQTPKHLITATGQRVTLRCSPRSGDLSVYWYQQSLDQGLQFLIQYYNGEERAKGNILERFSAQQFPDLHSELNLSSLELGDSALYFCASSVGSTDTQYFGPGTRLTVL.

This clone was seen more than once but under ten times. The chain is built from TRBV2 and TRBJ2-6; D is unclear. Germline CDR1 is SNHLY and CDR2 is FYNNEI. The CDR3 sequence is 15 residues long. V was cut by 4 bases and J by 0 bases, with 7 bases left in between. CDR3 region: CASSGQFSGANVLTF. Here the CDR3 DNA reads TGTGCCAGCAGTGGTCAATTCTCTGGGGCCAACGTCCTGACTTTC.

V and J are TRBV7-9 and TRBJ2-2; D uncertain. The germline gives CDR1 SEHNR, CDR2 FQNEAQ (reference sequence). V lost 2 bases and J lost 6, with 16 bases in between. This CDR3 spans 16 amino acids. Here the CDR3 reads CASSLKPVLSPGELFF. The CDR3 nucleotides read TGTGCCAGCAGCTTAAAACCGGTCCTGTCACCCGGGGAGCTGTTTTTT.

The chain couples TRBV5-1 to TRBJ2-2; the D call may be TRBD1 or TRBD2 (5 bases each). The germline V gene has CDR1 SGHRS and CDR2 YFSETQ. The CDR3 has 16 amino acids. The ends were cut back, 3 bases at V and 4 bases at J, with 16 bases in the middle. The CDR3 sequence is CASSWGTAPLTGELFF. The CDR3 DNA reads TGCGCCAGCAGCTGGGGGACGGCTCCTCTCACCGGGGAGCTGTTTTTT.

This clone has just a few counts. The chain couples TRBV6-6 to TRBJ1-2; D remains ambiguous. Trimming removed 2 bases at V and 6 bases at J, with 10 bases between. The CDR3 covers 13 residues. The germline V gene encodes CDR1 MNHNY and CDR2 SVGAGI (reference sequence). CDR3 region: CASSYREYDGYTF. The CDR3 region has the DNA TGTGCCAGCAGTTACAGGGAGTACGATGGCTACACCTTC.

V and J are TRBV28 and TRBJ2-3; D is unresolved. Looked up from germline, CDR1 is MDHEN and CDR2 is SYDVKM. This CDR3 has 13 residues. Trimming shortened V by 5 bases and J by 5 bases, and 11 bases separated the two germline ends. This CDR3 reads CASSRMRRDTQYF. The CDR3, as DNA: TGTGCCAGCAGTAGGATGCGTAGAGATACGCAGTATTTT. The whole variable domain, filled in from reference TRBV28 and TRBJ2-3, reads DVKVTQSSRYLVKRTGEKVFLECVQDMDHENMFWYRQDPGLGLRLIYFSYDVKMKEKGDIPEGYSVSREKKERFSLILESASTNQTSMYLCASSRMRRDTQYFGPGTRLTVL.

The rearrangement joins TRBV7-3 to TRBJ1-1; D remains ambiguous. The V gene's germline CDR1 is SGHTA and CDR2 FQGTGA. This CDR3 spans 14 amino acids. Trimming stripped 2 bases from V and 7 bases from J, with 14 bases between. The CDR3 spells CASSLDPTIHEAFF. CDR3 nucleotides: TGTGCCAGCAGCTTAGACCCCACAATTCATGAAGCTTTCTTT.

The V and J genes are TRBV18 and TRBJ2-3, with D perhaps TRBD2 (7 bases). Trimming removed 2 bases at V and 4 bases at J, with 16 bases between. Looked up from germline, CDR1 is KGHSH and CDR2 is LQKENI. This CDR3 spans 16 amino acids. CDR3 nucleotide sequence: TGTGCCAGCTCACCATTTCTGGGCGGGGGCGCAGATACGCAGTATTTT. This encodes CASSPFLGGGADTQYF.

This clone was recorded a few times. V gene TRBV29-1 combines with J gene TRBJ2-3, with 10 bases matching TRBD2. CDR3 length: 16 residues. The V gene end was trimmed by 1 base and the J gene end by 0 bases; junction bases not matched to a gene: 4. The germline CDR1 and CDR2 sequences are SQVTM and ANQGSEA. CDR3 nucleotide sequence: TGCAGCGTTGAAGGGAAAGCGGGGGGGAGCACAGATACGCAGTATTTT. It is translated as CSVEGKAGGSTDTQYF.

The chain recombines TRBV10-3 with TRBJ1-2; no clear D. This CDR3 has 13 amino acids. Trimming cost V 8 bases and J 4 bases, with 14 bases left between them. The germline V gene encodes CDR1 ENHRY and CDR2 SYGVKD. CDR3 loop: CAIAPEEPYGYTF. As DNA, the CDR3 is TGTGCCATCGCGCCTGAGGAGCCCTATGGCTACACCTTC.

The CDR3 reads CASSSRTALETQYF. CDR3 in DNA: TGTGCCAGCAGCTCCCGGACAGCGCTCGAGACCCAGTACTTC. The chain carries TRBV9 and TRBJ2-5; perhaps TRBD1 as D (6 bases). Deletions cut 4 bases from V and 5 bases from J, with 15 bases between. This CDR3 is built from 14 residues. Germline CDR1 and CDR2: SGDLS and YYNGEE.

This clone was found many times. The rearrangement uses TRBV29-1 and TRBJ2-1, with D possibly matching TRBD1 (5 bases). The CDR3 has 12 amino acids. Germline CDR1 reads SQVTM; CDR2 reads ANQGSEA. The V end was cut by 6 bases, the J end by 5 bases, with 11 bases between. The chain's CDR3 is CSVPKGNNEQFF. The CDR3, as DNA: TGCAGCGTGCCTAAGGGGAACAATGAGCAGTTCTTC.

This clone was observed a few times. The chain uses TRBV13 and TRBJ2-5; the match to TRBD1 covers 7 bases. Germline assignment: CDR1 PRHDT and CDR2 FYEKMQ (reference sequence). This CDR3 spans 15 amino acids. With V trimmed by 5 bases and J by 1 base, 7 bases remained unmatched. The CDR3 is CASSLDRALQETQYF. The CDR3 bases are TGTGCCAGCAGCCTCGACAGGGCCCTCCAAGAGACCCAGTACTTC. The variable domain in full, completed from reference TRBV13 and TRBJ2-5, reads AAGVIQSPRHLIKEKRETATLKCYPIPRHDTVYWYQQGPGQDPQFLISFYEKMQSDKGSIPDRFSAQQFSDYHSELNMSSLELGDSALYFCASSLDRALQETQYFGPGTRLLVL.

V usage is TRBV15 and J usage is TRBJ2-5, with D possibly matching TRBD1 (5 bases). The DNA end is a closer match to TRBJ2-7, so the J assignment may be wrong. From germline, CDR1 is LNHNV and CDR2 YYDKDF (reference sequence). This CDR3 has 15 residues. CDR3 in amino acids: CATSRDPQGSYEQYF. In DNA form, the CDR3 reads TGTGCCACCAGCAGAGACCCGCAGGGCTCCTACGAGCAGTACTTC.

This clone has just a few counts. This chain joins TRBV5-1 and TRBJ2-1; D remains ambiguous. CDR1 is SGHRS and CDR2 is YFSETQ in the germline V gene. The germline V and J ends were trimmed by 0 bases and 6 bases, with 7 bases remaining between them. The CDR3 spans 13 residues. The DNA for the CDR3 is TGCGCCAGCAGCTTGGGGTCTAGCAATGAGCAGTTCTTC. Protein: CASSLGSSNEQFF.

This clone was observed a handful of times. The gene calls are TRBV9 and TRBJ1-4; no firm D call. Germline loops: CDR1 SGDLS, CDR2 YYNGEE. The CDR3 is 14 residues long. Trimming took 0 bases from V and 10 from J, leaving 13 bases between them. The CDR3 region has the DNA TGTGCCAGCAGCGTAGGTGAGGATAATCGAAAACTGTTTTTT. Translating it yields CASSVGEDNRKLFF. Based on the CDR3 plus reference TRBV9 and TRBJ1-4, the full variable domain is DSGVTQTPKHLITATGQRVTLRCSPRSGDLSVYWYQQSLDQGLQFLIQYYNGEERAKGNILERFSAQQFPDLHSELNLSSLELGDSALYFCASSVGEDNRKLFFGSGTQLSVL.

V usage is TRBV7-9 and J usage is TRBJ2-5; the D is unclear. From germline, CDR1 is SEHNR and CDR2 FQNEAQ (reference sequence). The germline V and J ends were trimmed by 3 bases and 5 bases, with 13 bases remaining between them. The CDR3 has 14 residues. The DNA for the CDR3 is TGTGCCAGCAGCTTGGGAAATATGGGTGAGACCCAGTACTTC. Residues: CASSLGNMGETQYF.

The rearrangement links TRBV29-1 to TRBJ2-1; 14 nucleotides match TRBD2. J lost 2 bases, V lost 7 bases, and 10 bases had no gene match. Per the germline V gene, CDR1 is SQVTM and CDR2 is ANQGSEA. This CDR3 has 17 residues. The chain's CDR3 is CSGTGLAGATTYNEQFF. The CDR3 coding sequence is TGCAGCGGGACGGGACTAGCGGGGGCCACGACCTACAATGAGCAGTTCTTC.

This clone was seen a few times. The sample holds other DNA sequences that translate to the same CDR3. V is TRBV29-1 and J is TRBJ1-5; D might be TRBD1 (5 bases). CDR3 length: 12 residues. Germline V gene lookup returns CDR1 SQVTM and CDR2 ANQGSEA. V gave up 7 bases and J gave up 2 bases, with 9 bases separating them. CDR3 sequence reads: CSAGGGNQPQHF. The DNA for the CDR3 is TGCAGCGCGGGAGGGGGCAATCAGCCCCAGCATTTT.

The rearrangement joins TRBV29-1 to TRBJ1-2, with D possibly matching TRBD1 (5 bases). Germline assignment: CDR1 SQVTM and CDR2 ANQGSEA. The CDR3 spans 15 residues. V was pared by 7 bases and J by 1 base, with 19 bases between. This CDR3 is CSDSHYKQGNYGYTF. The CDR3, as DNA: TGCAGCGACTCACATTATAAGCAGGGTAACTATGGCTACACCTTC.